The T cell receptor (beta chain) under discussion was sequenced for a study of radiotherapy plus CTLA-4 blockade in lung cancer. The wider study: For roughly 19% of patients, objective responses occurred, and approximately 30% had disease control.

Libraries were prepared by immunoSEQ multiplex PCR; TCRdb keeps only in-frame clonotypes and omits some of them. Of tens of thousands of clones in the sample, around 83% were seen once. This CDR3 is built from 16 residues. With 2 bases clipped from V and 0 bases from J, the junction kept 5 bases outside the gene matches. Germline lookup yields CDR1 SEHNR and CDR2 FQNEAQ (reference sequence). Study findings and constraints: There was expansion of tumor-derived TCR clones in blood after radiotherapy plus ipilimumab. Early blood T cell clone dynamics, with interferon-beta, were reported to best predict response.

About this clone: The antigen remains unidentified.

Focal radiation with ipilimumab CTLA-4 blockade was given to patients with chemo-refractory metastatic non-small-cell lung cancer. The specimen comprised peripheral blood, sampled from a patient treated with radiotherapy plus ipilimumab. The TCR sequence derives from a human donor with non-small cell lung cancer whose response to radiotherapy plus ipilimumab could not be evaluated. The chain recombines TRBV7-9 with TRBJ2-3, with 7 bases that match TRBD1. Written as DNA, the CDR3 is TGTGCCAGCAGCTTACCGGGACAGACTAGCACAGATACGCAGTATTTT. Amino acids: CASSLPGQTSTDTQYF. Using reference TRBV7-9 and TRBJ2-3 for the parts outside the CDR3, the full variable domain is DTGVSQNPRHKITKRGQNVTFRCDPISEHNRLYWYRQTLGQGPEFLTYFQNEAQLEKSRLLSDRFSAERPKGSFSTLEIQRTEQGDSAMYLCASSLPGQTSTDTQYFGPGTRLTVL.